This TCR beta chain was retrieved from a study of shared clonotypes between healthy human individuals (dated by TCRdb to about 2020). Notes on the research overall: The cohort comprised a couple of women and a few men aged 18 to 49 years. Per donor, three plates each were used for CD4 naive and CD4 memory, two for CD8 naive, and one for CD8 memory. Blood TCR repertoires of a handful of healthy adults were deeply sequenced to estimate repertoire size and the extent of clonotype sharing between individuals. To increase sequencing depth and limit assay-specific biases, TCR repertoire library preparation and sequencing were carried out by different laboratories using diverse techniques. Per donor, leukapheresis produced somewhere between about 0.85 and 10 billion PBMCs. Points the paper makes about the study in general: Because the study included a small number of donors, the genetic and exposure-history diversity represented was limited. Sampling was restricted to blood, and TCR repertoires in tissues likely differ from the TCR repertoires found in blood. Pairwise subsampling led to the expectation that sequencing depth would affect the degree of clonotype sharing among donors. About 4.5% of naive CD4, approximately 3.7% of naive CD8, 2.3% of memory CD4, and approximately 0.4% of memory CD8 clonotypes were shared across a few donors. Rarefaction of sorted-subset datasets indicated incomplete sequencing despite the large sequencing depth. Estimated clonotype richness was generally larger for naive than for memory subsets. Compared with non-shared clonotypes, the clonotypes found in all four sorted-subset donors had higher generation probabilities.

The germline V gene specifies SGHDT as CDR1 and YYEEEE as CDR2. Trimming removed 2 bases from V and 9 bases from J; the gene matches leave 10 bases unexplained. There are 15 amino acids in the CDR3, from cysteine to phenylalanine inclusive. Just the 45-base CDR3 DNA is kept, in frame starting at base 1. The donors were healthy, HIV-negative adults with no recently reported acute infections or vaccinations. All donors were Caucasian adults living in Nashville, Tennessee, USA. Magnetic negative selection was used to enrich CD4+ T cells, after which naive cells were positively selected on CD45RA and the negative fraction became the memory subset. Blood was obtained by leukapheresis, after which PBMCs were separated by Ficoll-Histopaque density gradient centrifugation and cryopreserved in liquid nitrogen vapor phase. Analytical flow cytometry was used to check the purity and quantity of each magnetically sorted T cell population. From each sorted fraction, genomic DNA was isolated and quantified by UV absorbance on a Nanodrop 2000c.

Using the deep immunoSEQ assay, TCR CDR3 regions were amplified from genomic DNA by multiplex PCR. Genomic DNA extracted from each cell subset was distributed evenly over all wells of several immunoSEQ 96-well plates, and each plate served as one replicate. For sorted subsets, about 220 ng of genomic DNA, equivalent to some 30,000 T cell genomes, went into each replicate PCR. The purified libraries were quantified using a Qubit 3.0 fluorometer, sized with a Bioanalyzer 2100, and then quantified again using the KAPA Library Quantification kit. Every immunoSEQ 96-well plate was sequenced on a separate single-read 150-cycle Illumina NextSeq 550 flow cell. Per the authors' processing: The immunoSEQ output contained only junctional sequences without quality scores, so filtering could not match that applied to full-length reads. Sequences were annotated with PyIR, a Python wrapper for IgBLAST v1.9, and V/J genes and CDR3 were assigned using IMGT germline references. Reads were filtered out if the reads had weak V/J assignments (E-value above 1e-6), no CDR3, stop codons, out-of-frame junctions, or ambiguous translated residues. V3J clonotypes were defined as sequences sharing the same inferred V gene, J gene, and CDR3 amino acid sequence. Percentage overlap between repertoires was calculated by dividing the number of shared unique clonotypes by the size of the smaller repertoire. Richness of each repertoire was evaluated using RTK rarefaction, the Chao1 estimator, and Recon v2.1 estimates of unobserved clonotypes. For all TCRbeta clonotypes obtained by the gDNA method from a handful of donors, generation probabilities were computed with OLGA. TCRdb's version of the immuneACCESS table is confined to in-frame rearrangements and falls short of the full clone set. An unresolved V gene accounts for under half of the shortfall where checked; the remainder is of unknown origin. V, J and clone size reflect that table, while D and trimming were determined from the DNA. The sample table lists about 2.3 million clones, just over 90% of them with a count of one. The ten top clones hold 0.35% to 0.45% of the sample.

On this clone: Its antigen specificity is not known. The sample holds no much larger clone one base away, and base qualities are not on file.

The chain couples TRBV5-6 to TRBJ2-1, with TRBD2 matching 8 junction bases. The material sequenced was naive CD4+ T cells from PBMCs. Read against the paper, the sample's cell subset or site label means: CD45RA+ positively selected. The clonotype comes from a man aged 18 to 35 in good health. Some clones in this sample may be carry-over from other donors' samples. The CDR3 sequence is CASSFWTSHDPEQFF. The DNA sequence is TGTGCCAGCAGCTTCTGGACTAGCCACGACCCTGAGCAGTTCTTC.